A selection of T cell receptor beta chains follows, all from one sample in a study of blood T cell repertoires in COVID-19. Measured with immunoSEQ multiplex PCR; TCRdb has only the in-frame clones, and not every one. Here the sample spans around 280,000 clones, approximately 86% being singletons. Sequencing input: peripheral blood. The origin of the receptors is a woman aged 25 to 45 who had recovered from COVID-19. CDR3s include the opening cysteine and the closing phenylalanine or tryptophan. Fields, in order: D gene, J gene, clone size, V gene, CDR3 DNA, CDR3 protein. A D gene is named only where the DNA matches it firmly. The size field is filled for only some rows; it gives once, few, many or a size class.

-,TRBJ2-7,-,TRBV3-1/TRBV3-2,TGTGCCAGCAGCCAGACTACTAGCTCCTACGAGCAGTACTTC,CASSQTTSSYEQYF
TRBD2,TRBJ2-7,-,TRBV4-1,TGCGCCAGCAGCCAAGATTACGGTGCGGGGGGGCTCGAGCAGTACTTC,CASSQDYGAGGLEQYF
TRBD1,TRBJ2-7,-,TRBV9,TGTGCCAGCAGCAGACAGGGGGCGCATTACGAGCAGTACTTC,CASSRQGAHYEQYF
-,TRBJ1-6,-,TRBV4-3,TGCGCCAGCAGCCAAGATCCGGGGGTCCCAGAAAAGTTACGTTCACCCCTCCACTTT,CASSQDPGVPEKLRSPLHF
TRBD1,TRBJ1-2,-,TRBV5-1,TGCGCCAGCAGCCCAGGACAGGGTAGGAATGGCTACACCTTC,CASSPGQGRNGYTF
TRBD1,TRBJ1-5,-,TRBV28,TGTGCCAGCGGACGGGGGACAGGAAACAATCAGCCCCAGCATTTT,CASGRGTGNNQPQHF
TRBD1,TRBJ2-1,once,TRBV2,TGTGCCAGCAGACAGACAGGGGTGGGTGAGCAGTTCTTC,CASRQTGVGEQFF
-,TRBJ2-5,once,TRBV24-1,TGTGCCACCAGTGAGGTCAGGCCACGGGGTGAGACCCAGTACTTC,CATSEVRPRGETQYF
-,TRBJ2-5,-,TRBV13,TGTGCCAGCAGCTTTGGACAGACGTACCAAGAGACCCAGTACTTC,CASSFGQTYQETQYF
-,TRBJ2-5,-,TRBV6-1,TGTGCCAGCAGTGAAATCGGCTTAGCTCTGGAGACCCAGTACTTC,CASSEIGLALETQYF
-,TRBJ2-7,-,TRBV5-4,TGTGCCAGCAGCTTTTTGCCAGGGGATGGCGAGCAGTACTTC,CASSFLPGDGEQYF
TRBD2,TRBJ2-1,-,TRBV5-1,TGCGCCAGCAGCTTGGAGCGGGGGGCGTTCTACAATGAGCAGTTCTTC,CASSLERGAFYNEQFF
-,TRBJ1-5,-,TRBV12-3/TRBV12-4,TGTGCCAGCAGTTTAGCGGCCCAGCCCCAGCATTTT,CASSLAAQPQHF
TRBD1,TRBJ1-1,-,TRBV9,TGTGCCAGCAGCGTTAGCCAGGGGGCGAACACTGAAGCTTTCTTT,CASSVSQGANTEAFF
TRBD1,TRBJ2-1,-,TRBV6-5,TGTGCCAGCAGTTACGAGGGACAGGCCCTCGATGAGCAGTTCTTC,CASSYEGQALDEQFF
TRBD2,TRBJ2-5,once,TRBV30,TGTGCCTGCCTAGCGGCGGAGGGGACCCAGTACTTC,CACLAAEGTQYF
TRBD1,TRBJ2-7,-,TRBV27,TGTGCCAGCAGTCTATACAGGGGGCGCTCCTACGAGCAGTACTTC,CASSLYRGRSYEQYF
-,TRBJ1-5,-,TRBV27,TGTGCCAGCAGTGACCCGGGGTACAATCAGCCCCAGCATTTT,CASSDPGYNQPQHF
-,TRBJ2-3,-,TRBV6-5,TGTGCCAGCAGGGCGGGTGGAGTTGGAGATACGCAGTATTTT,CASRAGGVGDTQYF
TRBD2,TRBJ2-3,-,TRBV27,TGTGCCAGCAGTGGGCTAGCGGTTACCTTGAGCACAGATACGCAGTATTTT,CASSGLAVTLSTDTQYF
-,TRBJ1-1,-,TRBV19,TGTGCCAGTAGTACTCGGAGTGTAGCCACTGAAGCTTTCTTT,CASSTRSVATEAFF
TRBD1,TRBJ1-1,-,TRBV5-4,TGTGCCAGCAGCTTGGTGGACAGGGAGACTGAAGCTTTCTTT,CASSLVDRETEAFF
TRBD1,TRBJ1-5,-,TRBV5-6,TGTGCCAGCAAGCCTAGGACAGGAAATCAGCCCCAGCATTTT,CASKPRTGNQPQHF
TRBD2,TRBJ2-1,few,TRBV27,TGTGCCAGCAGCCTTAGCTCGCGGACTAGCGCTTACAATGAGCAGTTCTTC,CASSLSSRTSAYNEQFF
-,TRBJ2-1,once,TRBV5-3,TGTGCCAGAAGCTTGGGACTATACAATGAGCAGTTCTTC,CARSLGLYNEQFF
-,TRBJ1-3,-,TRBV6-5,TGTGCCAGCGGAGTACTGACAGGTATATATTTT,CASGVLTGIYF
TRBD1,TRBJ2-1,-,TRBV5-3,TGTGCCAGAAGCCGGGGCGGACAGGAACGATTCAATTACAATGAGCAGTTCTTC,CARSRGGQERFNYNEQFF
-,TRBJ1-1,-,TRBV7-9,TGTGCCAGCAGCTTAGCGCTGCGTCCTGAAGCTTTCTTT,CASSLALRPEAFF
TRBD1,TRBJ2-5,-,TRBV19,TGTGCCAGTAGTTCGAGACAGGGGGCGTTGGCAGAGACCCAGTACTTC,CASSSRQGALAETQYF